These 14 T cell receptor beta chains were sequenced from one sample in a study of neoadjuvant anti-PD-1 for oral cavity cancer. Time point reported: after neoadjuvant nivolumab, at surgical resection. Sequencing used immunoSEQ multiplex PCR; TCRdb keeps in-frame clones, though not all of them. The repertoire holds about 68,000 clones, with approximately 84% as singletons. The sample consisted of PBMCs, taken after nivolumab (anti-PD-1) treatment. These receptors were collected from a person aged 35 to 85 with oral cavity squamous cell carcinoma.

This clone ranks as medium-sized. The chain couples TRBV28 to TRBJ1-5; D is ambiguous. The CDR3 covers 14 residues. CDR1 and CDR2 from the germline V gene are MDHEN and SYDVKM. V was trimmed by 6 bases and J by 0 bases, leaving 9 bases between them. DNA of the CDR3: TGTGCCAGCAGCTCGATAGATAGCAATCAGCCCCAGCATTTT. Its translation is CASSSIDSNQPQHF.

This clone occurred a few times. The chain couples TRBV5-1 to TRBJ2-7, with D unclear. V was shortened by 0 bases and J by 2 bases, with 9 bases between the two germline ends. The CDR3 runs to 14 residues. CDR1 is SGHRS, CDR2 YFSETQ, per germline. In DNA, the CDR3 is TGCGCCAGCAGCTTGGTCGTGGGTACCTACGAGCAGTACTTC. It translates to CASSLVVGTYEQYF.

As for this clone: Compared with germline, one end of the junction differs, possibly owing to a read error. The rearrangement joins TRBV20-1 to TRBJ2-5, with TRBD2 as a possible D gene (5 bases). The CDR3 loop spans 11 amino acids. Germline CDR1 reads DFQATT; CDR2 reads SNEGSKA (reference sequence). The CDR3 nucleotides read TGCAGTGCTGCTGGGGTGGCTAGCAAAGACTTC. It is translated as CSAAGVASKDF.

The gene calls are TRBV10-1 and TRBJ2-2; TRBD2 matches 11 bases. V shed 5 bases and J 6 bases; nucleotides not matched to a gene: 5. CDR3 length: 15 amino acids. CDR1 and CDR2 (germline): WNHNN, SYGVQD (reference sequence). CDR3 DNA sequence: TGCGCCAGCAGTAAAACTAGCGGGAGCGCCGGGGAGCTGTTTTTT. Protein sequence: CASSKTSGSAGELFF.

This chain joins TRBV10-3 and TRBJ2-5, with TRBD1 matching 7 bases. The CDR3 has 13 residues. Germline values: CDR1 ENHRY, CDR2 SYGVKD. V gave up 4 bases and J gave up 1 base; unmatched junction bases: 0. CDR3 residues: CAISGQGQETQYF. In DNA, the CDR3 is TGTGCCATCAGTGGACAGGGCCAAGAGACCCAGTACTTC.

The chain has TRBV6-5 and TRBJ2-2; 9 bases match TRBD1. The CDR3 totals 13 residues. After removal of 10 bases from V and 5 bases from J, the junction contained 5 bases not matched to a gene. Per germline, CDR1 MNHEY and CDR2 SVGAGI. In DNA form, the CDR3 reads TGTGCCACCCGGACAGGGGAGACCGGGGAGCTGTTTTTT. This encodes CATRTGETGELFF.

The chain couples TRBV7-8 to TRBJ1-5; TRBD1 is a possible D gene (5 bases). Germline V gene data show CDR1 as SGHVS and CDR2 as FQNEAQ. V lost 4 bases, J lost 3 bases, and 16 bases lay in between. The CDR3 covers 16 residues. The CDR3 DNA follows: TGTGCCAGCAGCTCAGGGAGTTTAATAATCAATCAGCCCCAGCATTTT. This gives the protein CASSSGSLIINQPQHF.

This clone was recorded once. The chain has TRBV9 and TRBJ2-1, with D possibly matching TRBD2 (6 bases). The germline CDR1 and CDR2 sequences are SGDLS and YYNGEE. V was shortened by 0 bases and J by 0 bases, with 10 bases between the two germline ends. The CDR3 consists of 16 residues. The DNA of the CDR3 is TGTGCCAGCAGCGTAGGGGGAGGAGACTCCTACAATGAGCAGTTCTTC. Amino acids: CASSVGGGDSYNEQFF.

This chain links TRBV7-2 with TRBJ2-3; D is undetermined. V was clipped by 4 bases and J by 4 bases, with 9 bases between them. The CDR3 consists of 13 residues. The germline V gene encodes CDR1 SGHTA and CDR2 FQGNSA. CDR3 in amino acids: CASSSTSADTQYF. The CDR3 DNA follows: TGTGCCAGCAGCTCAACAAGCGCAGATACGCAGTATTTT.

The chain is built from TRBV30 and TRBJ2-1; tentatively, D is TRBD2 (5 bases). CDR1 and CDR2 (germline): GTSNPN, SVGIG (reference sequence). V gave up 0 bases and J gave up 13 bases, with 10 bases separating them. This CDR3 is 11 amino acids long. The CDR3 here is CAWSVMGRQFF. CDR3 nucleotide sequence: TGTGCCTGGAGTGTCATGGGGAGACAGTTCTTC.

This clone came up a few times. The chain employs TRBV27 and TRBJ1-5, with a weak D call TRBD1 (5 bases). Germline V CDR1 and CDR2: MNHEY, SMNVEV (reference sequence). The V end was cut by 6 bases, the J end by 7 bases, with 16 bases between. This CDR3 contains 14 residues. DNA of the CDR3: TGTGCCAGCAGAACCCAGGGTTCCGGGCAGCCCCAGCATTTT. Translated, it gives CASRTQGSGQPQHF.

The chain employs TRBV30 and TRBJ2-7; a weak D match, TRBD2 (5 bases). The germline gives CDR1 GTSNPN, CDR2 SVGIG (reference sequence). V lost 1 base, J lost 3 bases, and 25 bases lay in between. This CDR3 contains 18 residues. CDR3 amino acids: CAWSAPGIALRGLYEQYF. The CDR3 nucleotides read TGTGCCTGGAGTGCACCGGGAATAGCGCTAAGAGGGCTCTACGAGCAGTACTTC.

This chain links TRBV10-1 with TRBJ2-7; D tentatively reads TRBD1 or TRBD2 (5 bases each). The CDR3 contains 13 residues. V was cut by 2 bases and J by 6 bases, with 11 bases left in between. Germline CDR1 WNHNN, CDR2 SYGVQD (reference sequence). CDR3 protein: CASSEGGNSEQYF. CDR3 coding DNA: TGCGCCAGCAGTGAGGGGGGAAACTCCGAGCAGTACTTC.

The chain has TRBV6-5 and TRBJ1-1; the match to TRBD1 covers 7 bases. CDR1 MNHEY and CDR2 SVGAGI come from the germline V gene. The trim removed 6 bases at V and 4 bases at J, leaving 8 bases unmatched. The CDR3 consists of 14 residues. The CDR3 sequence is CASSQIQGSTEAFF. Here the CDR3 DNA reads TGTGCCAGCAGCCAAATACAGGGGAGCACTGAAGCTTTCTTT.